This entry describes one TCR beta chain. The CDR3 is 14 amino acids. Trimming took 5 bases from V and 2 from J, leaving 11 bases between them. Germline loops: CDR1 SGHAT, CDR2 FQNNGV. This sample is drawn from a study of T cell changes during pregnancy in multiple sclerosis. TCRdb's copy holds only in-frame clones and misses some; the assay was immunoSEQ multiplex PCR. The sample holds 55,000 or so clones, 90% seen once. This chain links TRBV11-2 with TRBJ2-3; no clear D gene. The sequencing used CD4+ T cells from peripheral blood mononuclear cells, collected in the first trimester of pregnancy. The receptor was derived from a female donor with multiple sclerosis, enrolled in a pregnancy study. Here the CDR3 reads CASSPQVLTDTQYF. Here the CDR3 DNA reads TGTGCCAGCAGCCCCCAGGTACTCACAGATACGCAGTATTTT.